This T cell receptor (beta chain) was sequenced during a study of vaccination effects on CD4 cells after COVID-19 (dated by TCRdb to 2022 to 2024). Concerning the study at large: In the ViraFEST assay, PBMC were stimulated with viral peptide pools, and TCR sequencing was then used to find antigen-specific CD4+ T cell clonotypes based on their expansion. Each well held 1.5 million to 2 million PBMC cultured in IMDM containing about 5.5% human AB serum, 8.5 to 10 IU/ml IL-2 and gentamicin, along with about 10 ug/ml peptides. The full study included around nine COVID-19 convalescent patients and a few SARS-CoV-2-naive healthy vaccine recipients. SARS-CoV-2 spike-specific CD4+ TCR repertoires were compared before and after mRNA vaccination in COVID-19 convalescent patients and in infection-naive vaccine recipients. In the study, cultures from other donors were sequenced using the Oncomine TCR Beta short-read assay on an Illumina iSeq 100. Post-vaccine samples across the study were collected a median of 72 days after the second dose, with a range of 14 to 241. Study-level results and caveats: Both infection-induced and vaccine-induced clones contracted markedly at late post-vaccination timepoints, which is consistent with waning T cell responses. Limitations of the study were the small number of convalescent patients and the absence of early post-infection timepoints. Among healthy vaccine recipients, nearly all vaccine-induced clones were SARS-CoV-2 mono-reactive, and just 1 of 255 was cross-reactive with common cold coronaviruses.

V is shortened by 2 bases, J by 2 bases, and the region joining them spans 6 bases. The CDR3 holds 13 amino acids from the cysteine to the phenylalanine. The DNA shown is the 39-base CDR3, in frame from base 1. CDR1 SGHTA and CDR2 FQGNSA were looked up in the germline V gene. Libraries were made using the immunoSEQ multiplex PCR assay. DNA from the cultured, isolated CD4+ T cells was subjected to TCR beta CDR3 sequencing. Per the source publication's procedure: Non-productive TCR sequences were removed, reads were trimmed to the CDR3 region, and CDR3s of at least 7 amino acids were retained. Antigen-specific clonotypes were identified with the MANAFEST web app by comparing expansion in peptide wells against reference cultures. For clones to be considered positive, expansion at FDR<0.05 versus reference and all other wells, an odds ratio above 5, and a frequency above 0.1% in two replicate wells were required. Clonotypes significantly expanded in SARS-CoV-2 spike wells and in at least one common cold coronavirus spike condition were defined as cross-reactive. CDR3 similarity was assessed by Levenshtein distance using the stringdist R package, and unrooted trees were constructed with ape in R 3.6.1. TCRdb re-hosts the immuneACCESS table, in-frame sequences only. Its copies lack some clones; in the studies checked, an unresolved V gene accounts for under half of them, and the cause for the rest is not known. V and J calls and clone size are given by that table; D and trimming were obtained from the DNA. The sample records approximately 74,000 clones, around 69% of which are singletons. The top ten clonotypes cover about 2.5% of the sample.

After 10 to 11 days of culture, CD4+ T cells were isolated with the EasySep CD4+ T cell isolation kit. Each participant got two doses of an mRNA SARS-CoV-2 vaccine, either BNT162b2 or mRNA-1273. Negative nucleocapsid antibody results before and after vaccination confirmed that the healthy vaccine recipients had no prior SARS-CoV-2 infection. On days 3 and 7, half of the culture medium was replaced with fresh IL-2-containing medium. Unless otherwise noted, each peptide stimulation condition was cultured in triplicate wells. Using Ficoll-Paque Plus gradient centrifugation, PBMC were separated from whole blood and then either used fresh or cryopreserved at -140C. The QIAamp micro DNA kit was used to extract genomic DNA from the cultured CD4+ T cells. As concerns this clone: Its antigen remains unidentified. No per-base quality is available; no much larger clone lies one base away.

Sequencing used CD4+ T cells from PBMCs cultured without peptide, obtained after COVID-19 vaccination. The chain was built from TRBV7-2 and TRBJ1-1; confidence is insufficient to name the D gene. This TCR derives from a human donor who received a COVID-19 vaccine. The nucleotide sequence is TGTGCCAGCAGCTTAAGTCAAAACACTGAAGCTTTCTTT. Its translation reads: CASSLSQNTEAFF.